The next 20 T cell receptor beta chains were all read from a single sample in a study of blood T cell dynamics during melanoma immunotherapy. Data came from immunoSEQ multiplex PCR; TCRdb stores just in-frame clones and leaves some out. The table includes approximately 9,700 clones, 70% to 90% detected once. The sample's time point: pre-treatment baseline. The sequences come from blood, collected from a patient treated with checkpoint blockade. Receptors were obtained from a human donor with melanoma.

V gene TRBV7-2 combines with J gene TRBJ2-5, with TRBD2 matching over 7 bases. Losses at the gene ends were 5 bases for V and 2 bases for J; bases not matched to a gene: 8. There are 15 residues in the CDR3. Germline CDR1 SGHTA, CDR2 FQGNSA. The CDR3 DNA sequence: TGTGCCAGCAGCCTTAATACGGGACTACAAGAGACCCAGTACTTC. This translates into CASSLNTGLQETQYF.

The chain is built from TRBV5-1 and TRBJ2-7, with 8 bases identical to TRBD2. V shed 1 base and J 2 bases; nucleotides not matched to a gene: 14. Germline CDR1 and CDR2: SGHRS and YFSETQ. The CDR3 loop spans 18 amino acids. The CDR3 loop reads CASSLLSPVAGGAYEQYF. The CDR3 DNA reads as TGCGCCAGCAGCTTGTTGTCCCCCGTGGCGGGAGGAGCCTACGAGCAGTACTTC.

This chain uses TRBV28 with TRBJ1-5, with D hard to call. The CDR3 runs to 12 residues. Germline CDR1 MDHEN, CDR2 SYDVKM. V was clipped by 7 bases and J by 0 bases, with 4 bases between them. CDR3 protein: CASKVSNQPQHF. For the CDR3, the DNA is TGTGCCAGCAAGGTTAGCAATCAGCCCCAGCATTTT.

The rearrangement joins TRBV19 to TRBJ2-3; the D is unclear. The CDR3 length is 15 residues. V was trimmed by 3 bases and J by 2 bases, leaving 12 bases between them. Germline CDR1 reads LNHDA; CDR2 reads SQIVND (reference sequence). CDR3 in DNA: TGTGCCAGTAGTATCCAGGTGTCACACACAGATACGCAGTATTTT. Protein: CASSIQVSHTDTQYF.

The chain carries TRBV4-1 and TRBJ2-1, with unresolved D. Between the trimmed V and J ends, which lost 5 bases and 10 bases, there was a span of 15 bases. In germline, CDR1 is MGHRA, CDR2 YSYEKL. This CDR3 is built from 13 residues. CDR3 DNA: TGCGCCAGCAGCGCCATACCCGTCCGGGAGCAGTTCTTC. Protein product: CASSAIPVREQFF.

This rearrangement joins TRBV28 to TRBJ1-1, with D tentatively TRBD1 (5 bases). The CDR3 contains 13 residues. Germline CDR1 reads MDHEN; CDR2 reads SYDVKM. The V end lost 1 base, the J end lost 6 bases, and 9 bases lay between the germline ends. This CDR3 is CASSLSGPPEAFF. The CDR3 DNA is TGTGCCAGCAGTTTATCAGGGCCCCCTGAAGCTTTCTTT.

The chain joins TRBV11-3 to TRBJ2-1, with D perhaps TRBD1 or TRBD2 (5 bases each). The CDR3 is 12 residues long. Germline V gene lookup returns CDR1 SGHNT and CDR2 YENEEA. V was shortened by 5 bases and J by 7 bases, with 9 bases between the two germline ends. The CDR3 DNA follows: TGTGCCAGCAGCGCGAGGGGTAATGAGCAGTTCTTC. Its translation is CASSARGNEQFF.

The genes are TRBV2 and TRBJ2-7, with 9 nucleotides matching TRBD2. The CDR3 covers 15 residues. V shed 1 base and J 2 bases; nucleotides not matched to a gene: 3. Germline CDR1 is SNHLY and CDR2 is FYNNEI. The CDR3 reads CASSEVGLATYEQYF. The CDR3 DNA follows: TGTGCCAGCAGTGAAGTGGGACTAGCCACCTACGAGCAGTACTTC.

The chain employs TRBV2 and TRBJ1-3; D not certain. Germline CDR1 and CDR2: SNHLY and FYNNEI. V dropped 8 bases and J dropped 0 bases, with 5 bases sitting between them. This CDR3 is built from 12 residues. CDR3 sequence: CASVSSGNTIYF. CDR3 sequence (DNA): TGTGCCAGCGTGAGCTCTGGAAACACCATATATTTT.

The chain carries TRBV18 and TRBJ2-7; perhaps TRBD1 as D (5 bases). Germline lookup yields CDR1 KGHSH and CDR2 LQKENI. CDR3 length equals 16 residues. The ends were cut back, 3 bases at V and 2 bases at J, with 17 bases in the middle. In DNA, the CDR3 is TGTGCCAGCTCACCCACAGGTTTTCTTGTTCCCTACGAGCAGTACTTC. This translates into CASSPTGFLVPYEQYF.

The rearrangement joins TRBV28 to TRBJ1-2, with D perhaps TRBD1 (5 bases). The CDR3 runs 14 residues. Per the germline V gene, CDR1 is MDHEN and CDR2 is SYDVKM. V shed 7 bases and J shed 2 bases, with 14 bases lying between them. CDR3 region: CASNTDRENYGYTF. Here the CDR3 DNA reads TGTGCCAGCAACACAGACAGAGAAAACTATGGCTACACCTTC.

The chain uses TRBV27 and TRBJ2-7; possible D gene TRBD1, 7 bases. The CDR3 loop spans 17 amino acids. Germline V gene data show CDR1 as MNHEY and CDR2 as SMNVEV (reference sequence). Trimming stripped 2 bases from V and 3 bases from J, with 20 bases between. CDR3 bases: TGTGCCAGCAGTTTAGGTGTTTGGCCAGGGGGACTCTACGAGCAGTACTTC. It yields the protein CASSLGVWPGGLYEQYF.

The chain links TRBV7-8 to TRBJ2-5; D might be TRBD1 (5 bases). Trimming left V 3 bases short and J 2 bases short, with 10 bases between. The CDR3 runs 14 residues. Germline CDR1 and CDR2: SGHVS and FQNEAQ. The CDR3 coding sequence is TGTGCCAGCAGCTTCCGACAGAGGCAAGAGACCCAGTACTTC. Amino acid sequence: CASSFRQRQETQYF.

This chain uses TRBV28 with TRBJ2-5; 14 nucleotides align to TRBD2. The germline V gene encodes CDR1 MDHEN and CDR2 SYDVKM. This CDR3 has 18 residues. V lost 7 bases, J lost 5 bases, and 15 bases stayed unmatched. The CDR3 is CASTTPALGTSGSETQYF. The CDR3 DNA reads TGTGCCAGCACCACCCCCGCCCTAGGGACTAGCGGGAGTGAGACCCAGTACTTC.

V usage is TRBV7-9 and J usage is TRBJ1-4; weak D call: TRBD1 (5 bases). The germline V and J ends were trimmed by 2 bases and 8 bases, with 12 bases remaining between them. Germline V gives CDR1 SEHNR, CDR2 FQNEAQ (reference sequence). CDR3 length equals 14 residues. The CDR3 loop reads CASSLTGTGEKLFF. In nucleotides, the CDR3 is TGTGCCAGCAGCTTAACGGGGACGGGGGAAAAACTGTTTTTT.

J is TRBJ2-7 and V is TRBV5-1; 15 bases line up with TRBD2. V trimming: 3 bases; J trimming: 2 bases; junction bases outside the gene matches: 12. Per the germline V gene, CDR1 is SGHRS and CDR2 is YFSETQ. The CDR3 sequence is 19 residues long. CDR3 residues: CASSSGLAGGPTKAYEQYF. In DNA form, the CDR3 reads TGCGCCAGCAGCTCAGGACTAGCGGGAGGGCCTACCAAGGCCTACGAGCAGTACTTC.

The rearrangement links TRBV27 to TRBJ2-5; tentative D call: TRBD2 (7 bases). The ends were cut back, 3 bases at V and 3 bases at J, with 11 bases in the middle. Germline values: CDR1 MNHEY, CDR2 SMNVEV (reference sequence). The CDR3 contains 14 residues. The CDR3 DNA reads TGTGCCAGCAGTTTCCTAGGGGGGGAAGAGACCCAGTACTTC. Amino acid sequence: CASSFLGGEETQYF.

This chain uses TRBV18 with TRBJ2-7, with TRBD2 identical over 10 bases. V trimming: 3 bases; J trimming: 0 bases; junction bases outside the gene matches: 2. Per the germline V gene, CDR1 is KGHSH and CDR2 is LQKENI. The CDR3 totals 15 residues. In DNA, the CDR3 is TGTGCCAGCTCACCGGGACTAGCGAGCTCCTACGAGCAGTACTTC. Its translation: CASSPGLASSYEQYF.

Here the CDR3 reads CASRRGSSYEQYF. The CDR3 DNA sequence: TGTGCCAGCAGACGCGGGAGCTCCTACGAGCAGTACTTC. V usage is TRBV6-6 and J usage is TRBJ2-7; TRBD2 matches 7 bases. The CDR3 runs to 13 residues. Losses at the gene ends were 6 bases for V and 0 bases for J; bases not matched to a gene: 2. Per the germline V gene, CDR1 is MNHNY and CDR2 is SVGAGI (reference sequence).

On this clone: The sample contains more than one DNA sequence encoding this CDR3. The chain links TRBV5-1 to TRBJ1-6; D gene ambiguous. CDR1 is SGHRS, CDR2 YFSETQ, per germline. Between the trimmed V and J ends, which lost 2 bases and 7 bases, there was a span of 10 bases. The CDR3 runs to 14 residues. This CDR3 is CASSLDGGNSPLHF. The CDR3 nucleotides are TGCGCCAGCAGCTTAGACGGAGGAAATTCACCCCTCCACTTT.